This is a list of T cell receptor beta chains from one sample in a study of T cell changes during pregnancy in multiple sclerosis. The data were produced by immunoSEQ multiplex PCR, yet TCRdb's version contains in-frame clones alone and is incomplete. The table includes under 50,000 clones, 90% detected once. The input for sequencing was peripheral blood, taken in the first trimester of pregnancy. These receptors all come from a female donor in good health, enrolled as a control in a pregnancy study. CDR3s include the opening cysteine and the closing phenylalanine or tryptophan. The order of the fields is D gene, V gene, clone size, J gene, CDR3 protein, CDR3 DNA. The D gene is left open where the match is weak. Clone sizes are given selectively: once, few, many, or a class where the clone is expanded.

>TRBD1|TRBV6-6|NA|TRBJ2-5
CASSYEGALETQYF
TGTGCCAGCAGTTACGAGGGGGCACTAGAGACCCAGTACTTC
>NA|TRBV6-5|NA|TRBJ1-6
CASGRGASYNSPLHF
TGTGCCAGCGGGCGCGGGGCCTCCTATAATTCACCCCTCCACTTT
>NA|TRBV15|NA|TRBJ1-2
CATSAGQKDGYTF
TGTGCCACCAGCGCCGGACAGAAGGATGGCTACACCTTC
>NA|TRBV11-2|NA|TRBJ2-3
CASSRYSGGTDTQYF
TGTGCCAGCAGCCGTTATAGCGGCGGCACAGATACGCAGTATTTT
>TRBD2|TRBV6-1|once|TRBJ2-5
CASSLAGGRETQYF
TGTGCCAGCAGTCTGGCGGGGGGGCGAGAGACCCAGTACTTC
>NA|TRBV15|NA|TRBJ2-7
CATSRERTAAYEQYF
TGTGCCACCAGCAGAGAAAGGACAGCCGCCTACGAGCAGTACTTC
>TRBD1|TRBV5-5|NA|TRBJ2-5
CASSSYRDRGRETQYF
TGTGCCAGCAGCTCGTACCGGGACAGGGGAAGAGAGACCCAGTACTTC
>NA|TRBV18|NA|TRBJ1-2
CASSPGTHYGYTF
TGTGCCAGCTCACCAGGCACACACTATGGCTACACCTTC
>TRBD1|TRBV15|NA|TRBJ2-7
CATSYGQAGSGYEQYF
TGTGCCACCAGCTACGGACAGGCCGGTTCTGGCTACGAGCAGTACTTC
>TRBD2|TRBV5-4|NA|TRBJ2-5
CASSLAGGHQETQYF
TGTGCCAGCAGCTTGGCGGGAGGCCACCAAGAGACCCAGTACTTC